Below, 27 T cell receptor beta chains from the same sample are listed, as sequenced in a study of blood T cell repertoires in COVID-19. This table comes from immunoSEQ multiplex PCR, and its TCRdb copy is limited to in-frame clones, with some not included. The data contain about 130,000 clones, almost 85% of them singletons. The source material was peripheral blood. The receptors stem from a human donor in a cohort sampled during active COVID-19.

The V and J genes are TRBV6-5 and TRBJ2-2; D is perhaps TRBD1 (7 bases). Germline V gene sequence: CDR1 MNHEY, CDR2 SVGAGI. The CDR3 length is 16 residues. The V and J ends lost 0 bases and 4 bases respectively, with 12 bases between them. The CDR3 nucleotides are TGTGCCAGCAGTTACTCGTACAGGGGAGGCACCGGGGAGCTGTTTTTT. Protein: CASSYSYRGGTGELFF.

The chain couples TRBV2 to TRBJ2-2, with 9 positions matching TRBD2. Trimming took 5 bases from V and 3 from J; bases not matched to a gene: 7. Germline values: CDR1 SNHLY, CDR2 FYNNEI. There are 16 residues in the CDR3. DNA for the CDR3: TGTGCCAGCAGTATCACTTTAGCGGGGGACACCGGGGAGCTGTTTTTT. As protein: CASSITLAGDTGELFF.

The CDR3 region is CASSVALLETQYF. The CDR3 DNA follows: TGTGCCAGCAGCGTAGCCCTCTTGGAGACCCAGTACTTC. The chain combines TRBV9 with TRBJ2-5; D gene uncertain. V shed 0 bases and J shed 5 bases, with 8 bases lying between them. Looked up from germline, CDR1 is SGDLS and CDR2 is YYNGEE. The CDR3 totals 13 residues. The whole variable domain, remainder taken from reference TRBV9 and TRBJ2-5, is DSGVTQTPKHLITATGQRVTLRCSPRSGDLSVYWYQQSLDQGLQFLIQYYNGEERAKGNILERFSAQQFPDLHSELNLSSLELGDSALYFCASSVALLETQYFGPGTRLLVL.

This sequence joins TRBV9 and TRBJ1-5, with a possible D match to TRBD1 (5 bases). This CDR3 spans 15 amino acids. Trimming pared 0 bases from V and 7 bases from J, leaving 14 bases between. CDR1 and CDR2 (germline): SGDLS, YYNGEE. Here the CDR3 DNA reads TGTGCCAGCAGCGTAGGAGGAGGGGAGGGACAGCCCCAGCATTTT. Translation gives CASSVGGGEGQPQHF.

V usage is TRBV6-5 and J usage is TRBJ1-1; a possible D gene is TRBD1 (5 bases). Trimming cost V 4 bases and J 5 bases, with 14 bases left between them. This CDR3 comprises 14 residues. Germline CDR1 is MNHEY and CDR2 is SVGAGI. This CDR3 is CASSSLGGRTEAFF. The CDR3, as DNA: TGTGCCAGCAGTTCCCTCGGGGGTCGGACTGAAGCTTTCTTT.

DNA for the CDR3: TGTGCCAGCAGCCGAGCTGAGGACAGGGTTCGGGAAAAACTGTTTTTT. As protein: CASSRAEDRVREKLFF. This sequence joins TRBV4-2 and TRBJ1-4; 8 bases align to TRBD1. This CDR3 is built from 16 residues. V was clipped by 4 bases and J by 8 bases; unmatched bases: 12. The germline CDR1 and CDR2 sequences are LGHNA and YNFKEQ.

The chain's CDR3 is CASSPGLEKLFF. The CDR3, as DNA: TGTGCCAGCAGCCCGGGGTTGGAAAAACTGTTTTTT. The chain uses TRBV7-2 and TRBJ1-4; no firm D call. Deletions cut 5 bases from V and 8 bases from J, with 9 bases between. The CDR3 contains 12 residues. Per the germline V gene, CDR1 is SGHTA and CDR2 is FQGNSA.

The rearrangement uses TRBV6-5 and TRBJ1-2, with a tentative D call TRBD1 (6 bases). CDR1 and CDR2 (germline): MNHEY, SVGAGI. The CDR3 loop spans 14 amino acids. Trimming shortened V by 6 bases and J by 4 bases, and 15 bases separated the two germline ends. Here the CDR3 reads CASSQAGASYGYTF. In DNA, the CDR3 is TGTGCCAGCAGCCAGGCGGGGGCTAGCTATGGCTACACCTTC.

CDR3 amino acids: CASSKTGRSETQYF. DNA of the CDR3: TGTGCCAGCAGCAAGACAGGGCGATCGGAGACCCAGTACTTC. The chain combines TRBV7-8 with TRBJ2-5, with TRBD1 matching 7 bases. In germline, CDR1 is SGHVS, CDR2 FQNEAQ. The CDR3 length is 14 residues. The ends lost 5 bases at V and 5 bases at J; junction bases unmatched: 8.

In its sample, this clone was seen a few times. V gene TRBV27 combines with J gene TRBJ1-6; D is possibly TRBD1 (6 bases). This CDR3 comprises 15 residues. In germline, CDR1 is MNHEY, CDR2 SMNVEV (reference sequence). With 8 bases removed from V and 1 base from J, the gap between germline ends came to 12 bases. This CDR3 reads CASALQGSYNSPLHF. The CDR3 region has the DNA TGTGCCAGCGCATTACAGGGATCCTATAATTCACCCCTCCACTTT.

The gene calls are TRBV3-1 (or the pseudogene TRBV3-2) and TRBJ1-1; 10 bases match TRBD1. CDR1 is LGHDT and CDR2 is YNNKEL in the germline V gene (reference sequence). The CDR3 sequence is 15 residues long. The V and J ends lost 5 bases and 5 bases, in that order; junction bases with no gene match: 8. DNA for the CDR3: TGTGCCAGCAGCACCCACCGGACAGGGGGAACTGAAGCTTTCTTT. This codes for CASSTHRTGGTEAFF.

The J gene is TRBJ2-6, the V gene TRBV12-5; 7 positions agree with TRBD1. Trimming removed 3 bases from V and 2 bases from J; junction bases left unmatched: 4. Germline CDR1 LGHNT, CDR2 FRNRAP. The CDR3 runs to 16 residues. CDR3 sequence reads: CASGFTGVPGANVLTF. The CDR3 bases are TGTGCTAGTGGTTTTACAGGGGTCCCTGGGGCCAACGTCCTGACTTTC.

A single count supports this clone. This chain links TRBV6-5 with TRBJ1-1; 9 bases map to TRBD1. V lost 7 bases to trimming and J lost 5 bases; unmatched junction nucleotides: 5. This CDR3 has 13 amino acids. Germline V gene sequence: CDR1 MNHEY, CDR2 SVGAGI. For the CDR3, the DNA is TGTGCCAGCACATACAGGGGGCTGACTGAAGCTTTCTTT. Residues: CASTYRGLTEAFF.

The chain couples TRBV4-2 to TRBJ2-3; perhaps TRBD2 as D (6 bases). The CDR3 has 13 residues. Per germline, CDR1 LGHNA and CDR2 YNFKEQ. Between the trimmed V and J ends, which lost 9 bases and 1 base, there was a span of 11 bases. In DNA form, the CDR3 reads TGTGCCAGTGGACCGGGGGGCACAGATACGCAGTATTTT. It yields the protein CASGPGGTDTQYF.

The chain combines TRBV5-1 with TRBJ2-7; 10 bases fit TRBD1. The V gene's germline CDR1 is SGHRS and CDR2 YFSETQ. With 4 bases clipped from V and 2 bases from J, the junction kept 3 bases outside the gene matches. The CDR3 loop spans 14 amino acids. CDR3 nucleotides: TGCGCCAGCAGCCCGGACAGGGGGGCCTACGAGCAGTACTTC. Translating gives CASSPDRGAYEQYF.

J is TRBJ2-7 and V is TRBV3-1 (or the pseudogene TRBV3-2); D is ambiguous. CDR1 is LGHDT and CDR2 is YNNKEL in the germline V gene (reference sequence). This CDR3 is built from 15 residues. The ends were cut back, 0 bases at V and 3 bases at J, with 12 bases in the middle. The CDR3 is CASSQELRMGYEQYF. In DNA, the CDR3 is TGTGCCAGCAGCCAAGAGCTGAGGATGGGCTACGAGCAGTACTTC.

This clone was counted only a few times. This chain uses TRBV6-4 with TRBJ2-2; D is ambiguous. CDR3 length equals 11 residues. Looked up from germline, CDR1 is MRHNA and CDR2 is SNTAGT. The V gene lost 6 bases and the J gene lost 11 bases, with 10 bases spanning the gap. CDR3 coding DNA: TGTGCCAGCAGCCGGTGGTTTGAGCTGTTTTTT. It yields the protein CASSRWFELFF.

The chain has TRBV5-1 and TRBJ2-3, with a tentative D call TRBD2 (5 bases). Trimming cost V 0 bases and J 1 base, with 12 bases left between them. The CDR3 has 16 amino acids. From germline, CDR1 is SGHRS and CDR2 YFSETQ. CDR3: CASSLAGAVGTDTQYF. As DNA, the CDR3 is TGCGCCAGCAGCTTGGCTGGAGCGGTGGGCACAGATACGCAGTATTTT.

This chain uses TRBV10-2 with TRBJ2-1, with a tentative D call TRBD1 (5 bases). CDR3 length: 11 amino acids. With 7 bases removed from V and 10 bases from J, the gap between germline ends came to 11 bases. Germline CDR1 is WSHSY and CDR2 is SAAADI. The CDR3 here is CASTVREEQFF. The CDR3 DNA reads TGCGCCAGCACGGTCAGGGAAGAGCAGTTCTTC.

The chain combines TRBV30 with TRBJ1-1, with D unclear. CDR1 and CDR2 from the germline V gene are GTSNPN and SVGIG (reference sequence). The CDR3 consists of 13 residues. V was trimmed by 0 bases and J by 0 bases, leaving 5 bases between them. CDR3 in amino acids: CAWSVSMNTEAFF. The CDR3 DNA reads as TGTGCCTGGAGTGTCAGTATGAACACTGAAGCTTTCTTT.

The rearrangement links TRBV5-1 to TRBJ2-7, with D hard to call. The V gene's germline CDR1 is SGHRS and CDR2 YFSETQ. Trimming shortened V by 4 bases and J by 2 bases, and 16 bases separated the two germline ends. CDR3 length equals 15 residues. The CDR3 region is CASSHASIGTYEQYF. The CDR3 bases are TGCGCCAGCAGCCACGCCTCCATTGGCACCTACGAGCAGTACTTC.

Written as DNA, the CDR3 is TGTGCCAGTAGTATACGTGTCAGCTCAGGCTCCCAGCCCCAGCATTTT. Translating gives CASSIRVSSGSQPQHF. The chain couples TRBV19 to TRBJ1-5; D is ambiguous. This CDR3 comprises 16 residues. Germline CDR1 and CDR2: LNHDA and SQIVND (reference sequence). Trimming removed 2 bases at V and 7 bases at J, with 18 bases between. Looking up the rest from reference TRBV19 and TRBJ1-5 gives the full variable domain: DGGITQSPKYLFRKEGQNVTLSCEQNLNHDAMYWYRQDPGQGLRLIYYSQIVNDFQKGDIAEGYSVSREKKESFPLTVTSAQKNPTAFYLCASSIRVSSGSQPQHFGDGTRLSIL.

The V call is TRBV11-2, the J call TRBJ2-7, with D unclear. This CDR3 spans 15 amino acids. V was cut by 5 bases and J by 3 bases, with 17 bases left in between. Germline assignment: CDR1 SGHAT and CDR2 FQNNGV. CDR3 protein: CASSRHDIIDYEQYF. CDR3 nucleotide sequence: TGTGCCAGCAGCCGACACGATATTATTGACTACGAGCAGTACTTC.

The gene calls are TRBV30 and TRBJ1-2; D possibly corresponds to TRBD1 (5 bases). The V end was cut by 2 bases, the J end by 8 bases, with 15 bases between. The CDR3 extends over 13 amino acids. Germline CDR1 GTSNPN, CDR2 SVGIG (reference sequence). The CDR3 DNA reads TGTGCCTGGAGTCCCGGCGTGGGGGGAGGCTACACCTTC. Its translation: CAWSPGVGGGYTF. The full variable domain, its missing parts supplied by reference TRBV30 and TRBJ1-2, is SQTIHQWPATLVQPVGSPLSLECTVEGTSNPNLYWYRQAAGRGLQLLFYSVGIGQISSEVPQNLSASRPQDRQFILSSKKLLLSDSGFYLCAWSPGVGGGYTFGSGTRLTVV.

To note about this clone: At one end the junction does not follow the germline gene, possibly because of a read error. This chain connects TRBV18 to TRBJ2-2; a weak D match, TRBD2 (5 bases). Germline loops: CDR1 KGHSH, CDR2 LQKENI. CDR3 size: 13 residues. The CDR3 sequence is CASPPAATGELFF. Here the CDR3 DNA reads TGTGCCAGCCCACCAGCGGCCACCGGGGAGCTGTTTTTT.

This clone was detected only a few times. J is TRBJ2-5 and V is TRBV7-8, with 7 bases lining up with TRBD2. This CDR3 contains 17 residues. The germline gives CDR1 SGHVS, CDR2 FQNEAQ. V shed 5 bases and J 0 bases; nucleotides not matched to a gene: 12. In DNA form, the CDR3 reads TGTGCCAGCAGCCAAGTGAAGTGGGGGGGGAACCAAGAGACCCAGTACTTC. Translated: CASSQVKWGGNQETQYF.

This clone was counted only a few times. The genes are TRBV7-9 and TRBJ2-7, with TRBD1 as a possible D gene (5 bases). The V end lost 1 base, the J end lost 6 bases, and 13 bases lay between the germline ends. Germline V lookup: CDR1 SEHNR, CDR2 FQNEAQ (reference sequence). The CDR3 consists of 14 residues. CDR3 amino acids: CASSLVFQGSEQYF. CDR3 DNA: TGTGCCAGCAGCTTAGTGTTTCAGGGCAGCGAGCAGTACTTC.